The 24 T cell receptor beta chains below come from one sample, sequenced in a study of T cells after somatic rescue of genetic block. The repertoire was sequenced with immunoSEQ multiplex PCR; TCRdb's copy has only in-frame clones and lacks some. The sample lists some 15,000 clones; about 65% were seen once. The material sequenced was peripheral blood mononuclear cells (PBMCs). Receptors originate from a man aged 18 to 29.

The V call is TRBV21-1, the J call TRBJ1-1. TRBV21-1 corresponds to a pseudogene. The CDR3 runs to 16 residues. In DNA form, the CDR3 reads TGTGCCAGCAGTGTCTCGCAGCTACACATTCGCACTGAAGCTTTCTTT. Translating it yields CASSVSQLHIRTEAFF.

V is TRBV19 and J is TRBJ2-1; tentative D call: TRBD1 (5 bases). Germline V gives CDR1 LNHDA, CDR2 SQIVND (reference sequence). V dropped 5 bases and J dropped 1 base, with 15 bases sitting between them. The CDR3 covers 16 residues. In nucleotides, the CDR3 is TGTGCCAGTAGTTTCCCCCTGGCAGGGTCCTACAATGAGCAGTTCTTC. Translation: CASSFPLAGSYNEQFF.

For the CDR3, the DNA is TGTGCCAGCAGCTTCCCCGGGACAGGGAAAAACATTCAGTACTTC. It is translated as CASSFPGTGKNIQYF. This chain links TRBV7-2 with TRBJ2-4, with 9 bases matching TRBD1. Germline CDR1 reads SGHTA; CDR2 reads FQGNSA. V lost 3 bases to trimming and J lost 4 bases; unmatched junction nucleotides: 4. There are 15 residues in the CDR3.

In its sample, this clone was seen once. The chain couples TRBV4-1 to TRBJ2-7; perhaps TRBD2 as D (5 bases). The CDR3 extends over 15 amino acids. Trimming cost V 1 base and J 3 bases, with 13 bases left between them. Germline CDR1 and CDR2: MGHRA and YSYEKL. CDR3 DNA: TGCGCCAGCAGCCAAGGCCTCGGGGTTAGCTACGAGCAGTACTTC. It yields the protein CASSQGLGVSYEQYF.

This chain joins TRBV7-9 and TRBJ2-7, with D unresolved. Germline assignment: CDR1 SEHNR and CDR2 FQNEAQ (reference sequence). The ends were cut back, 8 bases at V and 1 base at J, with 6 bases in the middle. The CDR3 runs to 11 residues. This chain's CDR3 is CASAVSYEQYF. Written as DNA, the CDR3 is TGTGCCAGCGCTGTTTCCTACGAGCAGTACTTC.

This clone showed up just a few times. The chain combines TRBV29-1 with TRBJ2-5; a weak D match, TRBD1 (6 bases). CDR1 is SQVTM and CDR2 is ANQGSEA in the germline V gene. The germline V and J ends were trimmed by 5 bases and 5 bases, with 15 bases remaining between them. This CDR3 is built from 13 residues. CDR3 bases: TGCAGCGTTTTACAGGGTTTGGCGGAGACCCAGTACTTC. This encodes CSVLQGLAETQYF.

The chain employs TRBV19 and TRBJ1-1, with D perhaps matching TRBD1 (6 bases). CDR3 length: 13 amino acids. Trimming cost V 6 bases and J 3 bases, with 11 bases left between them. The germline V gene encodes CDR1 LNHDA and CDR2 SQIVND (reference sequence). As DNA, the CDR3 is TGTGCCAGTAGGGGGGCAGAGGACACTGAAGCTTTCTTT. Residues: CASRGAEDTEAFF.

A few counts support this clone. The chain links TRBV30 to TRBJ1-2; D is possibly TRBD1 (6 bases). CDR3 size: 15 residues. The germline V gene encodes CDR1 GTSNPN and CDR2 SVGIG (reference sequence). The V end lost 5 bases, the J end lost 4 bases, and 20 bases lay between the germline ends. The CDR3 is CAWGDPGRGVYGYTF. Here the CDR3 DNA reads TGTGCCTGGGGGGACCCAGGCAGGGGAGTCTATGGCTACACCTTC.

This rearrangement joins TRBV6-1 to TRBJ2-3; TRBD2 matches 8 bases. V was clipped by 7 bases and J by 6 bases; unmatched bases: 9. Germline CDR1 is MNHNS and CDR2 is SASEGT. There are 14 residues in the CDR3. CDR3 region: CASTWTSRKDTQYF. In nucleotides, the CDR3 is TGTGCCAGCACCTGGACTAGCAGAAAGGATACGCAGTATTTT.

This clone was seen once. The chain links TRBV28 to TRBJ2-3; D is perhaps TRBD1 (6 bases). CDR1 MDHEN and CDR2 SYDVKM come from the germline V gene. CDR3 length equals 15 residues. V was shortened by 5 bases and J by 6 bases, with 18 bases between the two germline ends. The DNA for the CDR3 is TGTGCCAGCAGTCACCGGGACACCCCTTTGGATACGCAGTATTTT. Translation: CASSHRDTPLDTQYF.

This chain connects TRBV18 to TRBJ2-5; TRBD2 might be the D (5 bases). Germline CDR1 reads KGHSH; CDR2 reads LQKENI. Trimming took 5 bases from V and 5 from J, leaving 24 bases between them. The CDR3 contains 17 residues. DNA for the CDR3: TGTGCCAGCTCATCGTTGCTGGACGTACTCCCGGGGGAGACCCAGTACTTC. It translates to CASSSLLDVLPGETQYF.

To note about this clone: At the DNA level, this CDR3 is encoded by other sequences in the same sample as well. The V gene is TRBV10-3, the J gene TRBJ2-3; 7 bases are a match to TRBD1. Germline values: CDR1 ENHRY, CDR2 SYGVKD. V was pared by 4 bases and J by 3 bases, with 10 bases of the junction left unmatched. CDR3 length equals 16 residues. The CDR3 DNA reads TGTGCCATCAGTGGGGACGGTCTACAGGGGACAGATACGCAGTATTTT. It specifies CAISGDGLQGTDTQYF.

V gene TRBV11-3 combines with J gene TRBJ2-2, with TRBD2 matching 9 bases. V was clipped by 4 bases and J by 8 bases; unmatched bases: 5. The CDR3 totals 14 residues. Per the germline V gene, CDR1 is SGHNT and CDR2 is YENEEA. The CDR3 sequence: CASSSRTSVGELFF. The DNA for the CDR3 is TGTGCCAGCAGCTCCAGGACTAGCGTTGGGGAGCTGTTTTTT.

The chain combines TRBV19 with TRBJ2-5; the match to TRBD2 covers 10 bases. The germline V gene has CDR1 LNHDA and CDR2 SQIVND (reference sequence). Trimming cost V 4 bases and J 4 bases; bases outside gene matches: 3. The CDR3 is 14 residues long. CDR3 sequence: CASSRASGRETQYF. In nucleotides, the CDR3 is TGTGCCAGTAGTAGGGCTAGCGGGAGAGAGACCCAGTACTTC. Full variable domain (remainder filled in from reference TRBV19 and TRBJ2-5): DGGITQSPKYLFRKEGQNVTLSCEQNLNHDAMYWYRQDPGQGLRLIYYSQIVNDFQKGDIAEGYSVSREKKESFPLTVTSAQKNPTAFYLCASSRASGRETQYFGPGTRLLVL.

The J gene is TRBJ1-3, the V gene TRBV10-3; D gene unclear. The germline V gene encodes CDR1 ENHRY and CDR2 SYGVKD. The V end was cut by 3 bases, the J end by 3 bases, with 12 bases between. This CDR3 is built from 15 residues. CDR3 in amino acids: CAISDPARSGNTIYF. The CDR3 DNA follows: TGTGCCATCAGTGACCCGGCTAGGAGTGGAAACACCATATATTTT.

The rearrangement joins TRBV7-3 to TRBJ1-1; D unclear. The CDR3 consists of 14 residues. V lost 1 base, J lost 5 bases, and 11 bases lay in between. Germline lookup yields CDR1 SGHTA and CDR2 FQGTGA. The CDR3 here is CASSLRAPPTEAFF. The CDR3 DNA reads TGTGCCAGCAGCTTAAGAGCCCCCCCAACTGAAGCTTTCTTT.

This clone is categorized as medium-sized. V gene TRBV7-2 combines with J gene TRBJ2-1, with unresolved D. This CDR3 is built from 14 residues. Germline assignment: CDR1 SGHTA and CDR2 FQGNSA. Trimming stripped 3 bases from V and 6 bases from J, with 12 bases between. This chain's CDR3 is CASSLAGPVNEQFF. In DNA form, the CDR3 reads TGTGCCAGCAGCTTGGCTGGCCCGGTCAATGAGCAGTTCTTC. Full variable domain (outside the CDR3, taken from reference TRBV7-2 and TRBJ2-1): GAGVSQSPSNKVTEKGKDVELRCDPISGHTALYWYRQSLGQGLEFLIYFQGNSAPDKSGLPSDRFSAERTGGSVSTLTIQRTQQEDSAVYLCASSLAGPVNEQFFGPGTRLTVL.

This sequence joins TRBV11-2 and TRBJ2-5; 8 positions agree with TRBD2. Germline loops: CDR1 SGHAT, CDR2 FQNNGV. V was pared by 5 bases and J by 2 bases, with 10 bases of the junction left unmatched. The CDR3 has 16 amino acids. CDR3 residues: CASSPGAGGHQETQYF. Written as DNA, the CDR3 is TGTGCCAGCAGCCCGGGTGCGGGGGGCCATCAAGAGACCCAGTACTTC.

This clone is classed as medium-sized. This chain joins TRBV7-9 and TRBJ2-1; D gene ambiguous. There are 15 residues in the CDR3. V was pared by 1 base and J by 0 bases, with 7 bases between. The V gene's germline CDR1 is SEHNR and CDR2 FQNEAQ (reference sequence). This CDR3 is CASSLDWGSYNEQFF. In DNA form, the CDR3 reads TGTGCCAGCAGCTTAGACTGGGGCTCCTACAATGAGCAGTTCTTC.

The chain recombines TRBV2 with TRBJ1-4, with 11 bases that match TRBD1. Germline V lookup: CDR1 SNHLY, CDR2 FYNNEI. This CDR3 region has 15 residues. The trim removed 6 bases at V and 8 bases at J, leaving 8 bases unmatched. The CDR3 sequence: CASRRGQGAHEKLFF. DNA of the CDR3: TGTGCCAGCAGACGCGGACAGGGGGCGCACGAAAAACTGTTTTTT.

This chain connects TRBV9 to TRBJ2-5; 10 positions match TRBD1. The CDR3 has 17 amino acids. V shed 0 bases, J shed 4 bases, and the junction held 9 bases outside the gene matches. Germline assignment: CDR1 SGDLS and CDR2 YYNGEE. This CDR3 is CASSVVGDRGAGETQYF. Written as DNA, the CDR3 is TGTGCCAGCAGCGTAGTAGGGGACAGGGGCGCTGGAGAGACCCAGTACTTC.

This chain's CDR3 is CASSEYGRNQPQHF. As DNA, the CDR3 is TGCGCCAGCAGTGAGTACGGGAGGAATCAGCCCCAGCATTTT. This rearrangement joins TRBV10-1 to TRBJ1-5; D not certain. V was cut by 1 base and J by 4 bases, with 8 bases left in between. Germline values: CDR1 WNHNN, CDR2 SYGVQD (reference sequence). There are 14 residues in the CDR3.

V and J are TRBV5-1 and TRBJ2-6; D remains unclear. The CDR3 loop spans 14 amino acids. The V end lost 4 bases, the J end lost 2 bases, and 7 bases lay between the germline ends. Germline values: CDR1 SGHRS, CDR2 YFSETQ. The CDR3 protein is CASSHITGANVLTF. CDR3 DNA: TGCGCCAGCAGCCACATCACTGGGGCCAACGTCCTGACTTTC.

The rearrangement links TRBV6-6 to TRBJ2-5; 11 bases are a match to TRBD2. The CDR3 extends over 16 amino acids. The germline V gene encodes CDR1 MNHNY and CDR2 SVGAGI (reference sequence). Trimming at V came to 1 base and at J to 3 bases, leaving 4 bases not matched to a gene. Here the CDR3 reads CASSYYTSGGKETQYF. Here the CDR3 DNA reads TGTGCCAGCAGTTACTATACTAGCGGGGGAAAAGAGACCCAGTACTTC.